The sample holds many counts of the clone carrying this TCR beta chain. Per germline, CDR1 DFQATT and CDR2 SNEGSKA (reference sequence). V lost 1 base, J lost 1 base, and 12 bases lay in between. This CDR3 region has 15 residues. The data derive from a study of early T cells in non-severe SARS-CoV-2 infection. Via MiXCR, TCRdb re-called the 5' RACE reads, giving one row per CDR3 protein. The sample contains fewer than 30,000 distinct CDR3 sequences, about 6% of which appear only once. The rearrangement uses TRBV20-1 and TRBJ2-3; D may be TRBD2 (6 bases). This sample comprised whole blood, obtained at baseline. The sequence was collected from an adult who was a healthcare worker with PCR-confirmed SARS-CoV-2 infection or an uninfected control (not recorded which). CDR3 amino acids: CSARGWRAGTDTQYF. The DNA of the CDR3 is TGCAGTGCTAGAGGCTGGAGGGCGGGCACAGATACGCAGTATTTT.